This T cell receptor (beta chain) was found in a study of early stage breast cancer tumors. Profiled with immunoSEQ multiplex PCR; TCRdb holds only in-frame clones, not every one. This table has a few thousand clones, 78% appearing once. Turning to this clone: Its antigen is as yet unknown.

Often roughly 95-320 mg of normal breast tissue was needed for DNA. Study findings and constraints: Commonly generated sequences made up most enriched TCRB sequences shared between patients. Bulk DNA sequencing of unsorted cells missed chain pairing and markers. Blood repertoires resembled normal breast more than tumor.

CDR3 length equals 11 residues. V was pared by 3 bases and J by 9 bases, with 9 bases between. Germline CDR1 and CDR2: DFQATT and SNEGSKA (reference sequence). Sequenced sample: normal breast tissue next to the tumor. This sequence joins TRBV20-1 and TRBJ2-1; no clear D gene. The TCR originated in a person aged 65 to 85 with breast cancer. In nucleotides, the CDR3 is TGCAGTGCTAGTGAGGTCCGTGAGCAGTTCTTC. Translated, it gives CSASEVREQFF.